One sample yielded the 14 T cell receptor beta chains listed below, sequenced in a study of T cell responses to AZD1222 COVID-19 vaccine. Using immunoSEQ multiplex PCR, the repertoire was profiled, and TCRdb retains in-frame clones only, with some absent. The repertoire includes about 130,000 clones, approximately 87% of them detected once, and roughly a tenth sits in the top ten. Sequences were derived from peripheral blood, sampled on day 0 of AZD1222 vaccination. The receptor source for this set is an adult in good health.

This clone was seen more than once but under ten times. V and J are TRBV11-3 and TRBJ2-7, with TRBD1 matching over 8 bases. Germline V gene data show CDR1 as SGHNT and CDR2 as YENEEA. V was pared by 4 bases and J by 2 bases, with 1 base of the junction left unmatched. The CDR3 has 13 amino acids. Here the CDR3 reads CASSSTGAYEQYF. As DNA, the CDR3 is TGTGCCAGCAGCTCGACAGGGGCCTACGAGCAGTACTTC.

The chain is built from TRBV10-2 and TRBJ1-4; D remains unclear. Trimming stripped 6 bases from V and 5 bases from J, with 7 bases between. This CDR3 contains 12 residues. Germline loops: CDR1 WSHSY, CDR2 SAAADI. Written as DNA, the CDR3 is TGCGCCAGCAGGGGGTTAAATGAAAAACTGTTTTTT. Amino acids: CASRGLNEKLFF.

This clone was recorded once. The V gene is TRBV5-4, the J gene TRBJ2-1, with 7 nucleotides matching TRBD1. The CDR3 spans 14 residues. V trimming: 0 bases; J trimming: 9 bases; junction bases outside the gene matches: 6. Germline CDR1 reads SGHNT; CDR2 reads YYREEE (reference sequence). As DNA, the CDR3 is TGTGCCAGCAGCTTGGGGGAAGGGGGCGGTGAGCAGTTCTTC. Amino acids: CASSLGEGGGEQFF.

The chain carries TRBV18 and TRBJ2-7; 14 bases agree with TRBD2. CDR1 KGHSH and CDR2 LQKENI come from the germline V gene. The CDR3 consists of 15 residues. Trimming took 6 bases from V and 5 from J; bases not matched to a gene: 6. As DNA, the CDR3 is TGTGCCAGCTCCCCGACTAGCGGGAGGGCAAACGAGCAGTACTTC. It yields the protein CASSPTSGRANEQYF.

CDR3 loop: CASSILAGRDGYTF. CDR3 sequence (DNA): TGTGCCAGTAGTATATTGGCAGGGAGGGATGGCTACACCTTC. The chain recombines TRBV19 with TRBJ1-2, with D possibly being TRBD1 (5 bases). Trimming left V 2 bases short and J 6 bases short, with 13 bases between. The V gene's germline CDR1 is LNHDA and CDR2 SQIVND (reference sequence). The CDR3 has 14 amino acids.

The chain uses TRBV4-2 and TRBJ2-2, with TRBD1 identical over 9 bases. CDR1 is LGHNA, CDR2 YNFKEQ, per germline. The J segment lost 3 bases and the V segment lost 4 bases, leaving 6 bases of the junction unmatched. The CDR3 length is 16 residues. Written as DNA, the CDR3 is TGTGCCAGCAGCCGAGTGGGACAGGGTGACACCGGGGAGCTGTTTTTT. It specifies CASSRVGQGDTGELFF.

This chain joins TRBV7-2 and TRBJ2-2, with D maybe TRBD1 (6 bases). V was pared by 5 bases and J by 1 base, with 8 bases between. The CDR3 consists of 14 residues. Germline values: CDR1 SGHTA, CDR2 FQGNSA. CDR3 coding DNA: TGTGCCAGCAGCCCGGACAGGAACACCGGGGAGCTGTTTTTT. It encodes CASSPDRNTGELFF.

The chain uses TRBV28 and TRBJ2-5; tentatively, D is TRBD1 (6 bases). The CDR3 extends over 16 amino acids. Trimming removed 6 bases at V and 5 bases at J, with 22 bases between. Germline V CDR1 and CDR2: MDHEN, SYDVKM. The CDR3 DNA reads TGTGCCAGCAGCCAGCCTTGGGACATTGGGTGGGAGACCCAGTACTTC. This gives the protein CASSQPWDIGWETQYF.

This clone showed up just once. The V and J genes are TRBV9 and TRBJ1-6; D perhaps matches TRBD1 (6 bases). V lost 2 bases, J lost 10 bases, and 13 bases lay in between. Germline V gene data show CDR1 as SGDLS and CDR2 as YYNGEE. The CDR3 extends over 14 amino acids. CDR3 protein: CASSVGTPNSPLHF. The CDR3 DNA sequence: TGTGCCAGCAGCGTTGGGACACCCAACTCACCCCTCCACTTT. Complete variable domain (other parts from reference TRBV9 and TRBJ1-6): DSGVTQTPKHLITATGQRVTLRCSPRSGDLSVYWYQQSLDQGLQFLIQYYNGEERAKGNILERFSAQQFPDLHSELNLSSLELGDSALYFCASSVGTPNSPLHFGNGTRLTVT.

This chain connects TRBV5-1 to TRBJ1-2, with 9 bases lining up with TRBD1. Losses at the gene ends were 3 bases for V and 8 bases for J; bases not matched to a gene: 5. The length of the CDR3 is 13 residues. Germline-derived CDR1 and CDR2 are SGHRS and YFSETQ. CDR3 coding DNA: TGCGCCAGCAGCTGGACAGGGGATCAAGGCTACACCTTC. It specifies CASSWTGDQGYTF.

The J gene is TRBJ1-3, the V gene TRBV7-8; 8 bases agree with TRBD1. Trimming at V came to 0 bases and at J to 2 bases, leaving 6 bases not matched to a gene. Germline CDR1 is SGHVS and CDR2 is FQNEAQ. The CDR3 spans 17 residues. CDR3 coding DNA: TGTGCCAGCAGCTTAGCGTTCCGGACAGGGACTGGAAACACCATATATTTT. This gives the protein CASSLAFRTGTGNTIYF.

This clone was picked up a small number of times. CDR3 bases: TGTGCCAGCAGCCCCCAAATGACAGGGAATACCGGGGAGCTGTTTTTT. Its translation is CASSPQMTGNTGELFF. J is TRBJ2-2 and V is TRBV9; TRBD1 matches 7 bases. Germline V lookup: CDR1 SGDLS, CDR2 YYNGEE. The CDR3 is made up of 16 amino acids. V lost 4 bases, J lost 5 bases, and 11 bases stayed unmatched.

The V call is TRBV27, the J call TRBJ1-3; D gene unclear. The germline V and J ends were trimmed by 0 bases and 0 bases, with 9 bases remaining between them. CDR3 size: 16 residues. CDR1 and CDR2 (germline): MNHEY, SMNVEV (reference sequence). CDR3: CASSLSISNSGNTIYF. The DNA for the CDR3 is TGTGCCAGCAGTTTATCGATAAGCAACTCTGGAAACACCATATATTTT.

This CDR3 reads CASSIQGLRGYTF. The CDR3 nucleotides read TGTGCCAGCAGTATACAGGGTTTAAGGGGCTACACCTTC. The chain recombines TRBV12-3 or TRBV12-4 with TRBJ1-2, with a possible D match to TRBD1 (6 bases). The length of the CDR3 is 13 residues. V was trimmed by 5 bases and J by 8 bases, leaving 15 bases between them.